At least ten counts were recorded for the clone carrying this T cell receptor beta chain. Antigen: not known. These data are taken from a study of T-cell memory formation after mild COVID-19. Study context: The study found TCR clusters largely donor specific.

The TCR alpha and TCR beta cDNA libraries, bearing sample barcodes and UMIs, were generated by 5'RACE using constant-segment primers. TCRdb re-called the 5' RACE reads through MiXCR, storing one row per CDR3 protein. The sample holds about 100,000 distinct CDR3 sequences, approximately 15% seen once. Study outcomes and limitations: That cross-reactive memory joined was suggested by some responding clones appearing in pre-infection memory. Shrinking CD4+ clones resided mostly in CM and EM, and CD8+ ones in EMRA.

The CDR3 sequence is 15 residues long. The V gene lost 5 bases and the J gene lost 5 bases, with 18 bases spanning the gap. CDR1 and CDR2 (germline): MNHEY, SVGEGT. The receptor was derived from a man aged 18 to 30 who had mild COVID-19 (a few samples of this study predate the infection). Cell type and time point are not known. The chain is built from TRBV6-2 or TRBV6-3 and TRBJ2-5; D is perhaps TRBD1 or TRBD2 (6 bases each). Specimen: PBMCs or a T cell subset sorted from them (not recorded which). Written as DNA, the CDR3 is TGTGCCAGCAGTGCCGGGGGCTTGCGGACGGAGACCCAGTACTTC. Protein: CASSAGGLRTETQYF.